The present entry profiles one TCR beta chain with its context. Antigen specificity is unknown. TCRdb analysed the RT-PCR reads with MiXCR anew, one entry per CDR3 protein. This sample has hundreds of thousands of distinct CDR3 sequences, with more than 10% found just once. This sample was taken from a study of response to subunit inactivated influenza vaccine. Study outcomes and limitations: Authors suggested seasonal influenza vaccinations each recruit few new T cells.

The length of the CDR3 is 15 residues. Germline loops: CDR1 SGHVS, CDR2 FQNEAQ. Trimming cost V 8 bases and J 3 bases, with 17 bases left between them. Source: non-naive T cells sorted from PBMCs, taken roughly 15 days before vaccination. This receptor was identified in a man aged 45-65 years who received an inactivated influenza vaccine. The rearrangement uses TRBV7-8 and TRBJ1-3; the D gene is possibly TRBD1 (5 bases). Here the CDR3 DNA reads TGTGCCAGCTCCTACTCCCGGGGCGGTGGAAACACCATATATTTT. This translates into CASSYSRGGGNTIYF.